The rows below give T cell receptor beta chains drawn from one sample of a study of shared clonotypes between healthy human individuals. Sequencing was performed with immunoSEQ multiplex PCR; in TCRdb, only in-frame clones are kept and a portion is missing. The table has about 2.1 million clones, about 92% seen once. Sequenced sample: naive CD8+ T cells from PBMCs. The receptors derive from a man between 18 and 29 years old in good health. Some clones in this sample may be carry-over from other donors' samples. CDR3s include the opening cysteine and the closing phenylalanine or tryptophan. The D gene is left open where the match is weak. Where a row states a size, it is once, few, many or the class of an expanded clone; other rows omit it.

D gene	V gene	J gene	clone size	CDR3 protein	CDR3 DNA
.	TRBV6-9	TRBJ1-3	.	CASRGGEVSGNTIYF	TGTGCCAGCAGAGGAGGGGAAGTCTCTGGAAACACCATATATTTT
.	TRBV5-6	TRBJ1-2	.	CASSLGGNGYTF	TGTGCCAGCAGCTTAGGGGGGAATGGCTACACCTTC
TRBD2	TRBV7-9	TRBJ2-7	.	CASSLPGLAGTYEQYF	TGTGCCAGCAGCTTACCGGGACTAGCGGGGACATACGAGCAGTACTTC
.	TRBV7-9	TRBJ1-2	.	CASSLVGYGYTF	TGTGCCAGCAGCTTAGTTGGCTATGGCTACACCTTC
.	TRBV29-1	TRBJ1-1	few	CSVVFGGPTGVFF	TGCAGCGTTGTTTTTGGAGGACCCACCGGGGTGTTCTTT
.	TRBV18	TRBJ2-5	.	CASSPGISRVYETQYF	TGTGCCAGCTCACCCGGTATTTCAAGGGTCTACGAGACCCAGTACTTC
.	TRBV11-3	TRBJ2-3	.	CASSTKEGGTQYF	TGTGCCAGCAGCACGAAGGAGGGTGGTACGCAGTATTTT
TRBD1	TRBV7-9	TRBJ1-4	.	CASSSPGTGAEYEKLFF	TGTGCCAGCAGCTCTCCCGGGACAGGTGCAGAGTATGAAAAACTGTTTTTT
.	TRBV12-5	TRBJ1-1	.	CASGLVDDEAFF	TGTGCTAGTGGTTTGGTAGATGATGAAGCTTTCTTT
.	TRBV11-3	TRBJ2-5	.	CASSLFEESETQYF	TGTGCCAGCAGCTTATTTGAGGAATCAGAGACCCAGTACTTC
.	TRBV5-8	TRBJ2-6	.	CASSLYPGANVLTF	TGTGCCAGCAGCTTGTATCCTGGGGCCAACGTCCTGACTTTC